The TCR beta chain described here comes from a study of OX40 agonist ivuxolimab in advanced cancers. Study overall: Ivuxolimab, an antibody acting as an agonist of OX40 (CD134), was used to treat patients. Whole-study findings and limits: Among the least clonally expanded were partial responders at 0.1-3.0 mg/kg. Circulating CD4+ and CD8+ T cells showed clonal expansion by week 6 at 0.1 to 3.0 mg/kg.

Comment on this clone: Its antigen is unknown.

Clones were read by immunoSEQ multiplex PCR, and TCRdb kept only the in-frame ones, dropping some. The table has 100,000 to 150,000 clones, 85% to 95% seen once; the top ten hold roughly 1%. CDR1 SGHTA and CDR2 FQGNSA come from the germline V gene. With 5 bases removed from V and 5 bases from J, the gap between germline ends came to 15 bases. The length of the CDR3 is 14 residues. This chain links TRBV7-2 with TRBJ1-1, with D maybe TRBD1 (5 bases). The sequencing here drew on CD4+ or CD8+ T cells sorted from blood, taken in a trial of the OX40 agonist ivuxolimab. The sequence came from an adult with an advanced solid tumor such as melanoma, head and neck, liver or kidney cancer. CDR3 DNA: TGTGCCAGCAGCCTCAGTAGGGGAGGGACTGAAGCTTTCTTT. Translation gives CASSLSRGGTEAFF.